These 20 T cell receptor beta chains share one sample of origin, sequenced in a study of cytomegalovirus exposure and HLA in healthy donors. This PCR relied on a set of 60 Vbeta primers and 13 Jbeta primers. Measured with immunoSEQ multiplex PCR; TCRdb has only the in-frame clones, and not every one. The sample gives 70,000 to 95,000 clones, roughly 86% of which show up once; 5.6% is in the top ten. Sequencing was performed on PBMCs. These receptors were collected from a woman younger than 35 in good health and CMV-seropositive.

This chain links TRBV6-5 with TRBJ2-5; possibly TRBD2 for D (6 bases). Looked up from germline, CDR1 is MNHEY and CDR2 is SVGAGI. V was trimmed by 5 bases and J by 9 bases, leaving 10 bases between them. The length of the CDR3 is 11 residues. The CDR3 bases are TGTGCCAGCAGTCAAACGGGGGCCCAGTACTTC. Translating gives CASSQTGAQYF.

This clone has only a few counts. This chain uses TRBV5-1 with TRBJ1-1; no clear D. Germline CDR1 reads SGHRS; CDR2 reads YFSETQ. The ends were cut back, 1 base at V and 1 base at J, with 11 bases in the middle. The CDR3 length is 15 residues. CDR3 DNA sequence: TGCGCCAGCAGCTTGTTGAGCCCGAAGAACACTGAAGCTTTCTTT. The encoded protein is CASSLLSPKNTEAFF. Full variable domain (missing parts from reference TRBV5-1 and TRBJ1-1): KAGVTQTPRYLIKTRGQQVTLSCSPISGHRSVSWYQQTPGQGLQFLFEYFSETQRNKGNFPGRFSGRQFSNSRSEMNVSTLELGDSALYLCASSLLSPKNTEAFFGQGTRLTVV.

The chain uses TRBV19 and TRBJ1-1; 8 nucleotides align to TRBD1. This CDR3 has 15 residues. The trim removed 1 base at V and 1 base at J, leaving 2 bases unmatched. Germline assignment: CDR1 LNHDA and CDR2 SQIVND (reference sequence). The DNA of the CDR3 is TGTGCCAGTAGTATAGGAACAGGGGGGAACACTGAAGCTTTCTTT. It specifies CASSIGTGGNTEAFF.

V gene TRBV6-5 combines with J gene TRBJ2-2, with 8 bases fitting TRBD1. Germline V gene data show CDR1 as MNHEY and CDR2 as SVGAGI. This CDR3 contains 13 residues. The J segment lost 8 bases and the V segment lost 6 bases, leaving 5 bases of the junction unmatched. CDR3 nucleotide sequence: TGTGCCAGCAGAGCACAGGGGGTAGGGGAGCTGTTTTTT. It specifies CASRAQGVGELFF.

The chain couples TRBV5-5 to TRBJ1-4; 9 bases are a match to TRBD1. The junction had 6 bases not matched to a gene; V was cut back by 3 bases and J by 6 bases. CDR1 is SGHKS and CDR2 is YYEKEE in the germline V gene (reference sequence). The CDR3 has 15 residues. CDR3: CASSSGQGNYEKLFF. CDR3 bases: TGTGCCAGCAGCTCGGGACAGGGCAACTATGAAAAACTGTTTTTT.

V usage is TRBV6-5 and J usage is TRBJ1-1, with D maybe TRBD1 (6 bases). Trimming removed 6 bases from V and 1 base from J, with 15 bases in between. Germline V gene lookup returns CDR1 MNHEY and CDR2 SVGAGI. This CDR3 spans 15 amino acids. The DNA for the CDR3 is TGTGCCAGCAGATACCAGGGGCGCCCGAACACTGAAGCTTTCTTT. The encoded protein is CASRYQGRPNTEAFF.

This rearrangement joins TRBV4-2 to TRBJ2-3; 12 bases align to TRBD2. The V segment lost 4 bases and the J segment 6 bases; nucleotides outside the gene matches: 8. Germline values: CDR1 LGHNA, CDR2 YNFKEQ. This CDR3 contains 16 residues. DNA of the CDR3: TGTGCCAGCAGCCCCGTGCTAGCGGGGGGGACGGATACGCAGTATTTT. It yields the protein CASSPVLAGGTDTQYF.

The chain's CDR3 is CASSVRDRGRDIQYF. CDR3 nucleotide sequence: TGCGCCAGCAGCGTGAGGGACAGGGGGCGCGACATTCAGTACTTC. V gene TRBV4-1 combines with J gene TRBJ2-4, with 12 bases aligning to TRBD1. The CDR3 contains 15 residues. Germline-derived CDR1 and CDR2 are MGHRA and YSYEKL. Trimming removed 5 bases from V and 8 bases from J; junction bases left unmatched: 7.

This rearrangement joins TRBV4-1 to TRBJ2-3; D perhaps matches TRBD2 (6 bases). Germline V gene sequence: CDR1 MGHRA, CDR2 YSYEKL. Trimming cost V 1 base and J 3 bases, with 14 bases left between them. The CDR3 loop spans 16 amino acids. CDR3: CASSQAITGVTDTQYF. The CDR3 DNA sequence: TGCGCCAGCAGCCAAGCAATTACGGGAGTAACAGATACGCAGTATTTT.

This chain connects TRBV7-9 to TRBJ2-5, with 12 positions matching TRBD2. Germline V lookup: CDR1 SEHNR, CDR2 FQNEAQ (reference sequence). This CDR3 has 19 amino acids. The ends lost 1 base at V and 5 bases at J; junction bases unmatched: 14. The CDR3 spells CASSLVDGGLAGPRETQYF. The CDR3 DNA follows: TGTGCCAGCAGCTTAGTCGATGGCGGACTAGCGGGGCCCCGTGAGACCCAGTACTTC.

Regarding this clone: A read error may produce the germline difference seen at one junction end. CDR3 nucleotide sequence: TGTTCCAGCAGCGGACAGGGTAACACTGAAGCTTTCTTT. This encodes CSSSGQGNTEAFF. The chain links TRBV7-9 to TRBJ1-1; 8 positions match TRBD1. The CDR3 consists of 13 residues. CDR1 is SEHNR and CDR2 is FQNEAQ in the germline V gene (reference sequence).

The rearrangement uses TRBV5-4 and TRBJ2-7, with 10 bases matching TRBD2. The V gene's germline CDR1 is SGHNT and CDR2 YYREEE (reference sequence). The CDR3 length is 14 residues. V lost 2 bases, J lost 5 bases, and 4 bases stayed unmatched. DNA of the CDR3: TGTGCCAGCAGCTTCCCGGGACTAGCGAACGAGCAGTACTTC. Its protein is CASSFPGLANEQYF.

The CDR3, as DNA: TGTGCCAGCAGCGTAGAGAACAGGGGACCTGGAAACACCATATATTTT. Amino acids: CASSVENRGPGNTIYF. The chain is built from TRBV9 and TRBJ1-3; TRBD1 matches 7 bases. Germline trimming cut 0 bases from V and 2 bases from J; bases unmatched to any gene: 5. The CDR3 spans 16 residues. In germline, CDR1 is SGDLS, CDR2 YYNGEE. Based on the CDR3 plus reference TRBV9 and TRBJ1-3, the full variable domain is DSGVTQTPKHLITATGQRVTLRCSPRSGDLSVYWYQQSLDQGLQFLIQYYNGEERAKGNILERFSAQQFPDLHSELNLSSLELGDSALYFCASSVENRGPGNTIYFGEGSWLTVV.

V usage is TRBV5-5 and J usage is TRBJ1-4; D unclear. The CDR3 loop spans 13 amino acids. CDR1 is SGHKS, CDR2 YYEKEE, per germline (reference sequence). V was clipped by 1 base and J by 8 bases, with 9 bases between them. The chain's CDR3 is CASSLMTREKLFF. CDR3 sequence (DNA): TGTGCCAGCAGCTTGATGACGCGGGAAAAACTGTTTTTT.

V gene TRBV6-4 combines with J gene TRBJ2-4; 12 bases are shared with TRBD2. The ends lost 5 bases at V and 7 bases at J; junction bases unmatched: 21. This CDR3 spans 20 amino acids. Germline V gene lookup returns CDR1 MRHNA and CDR2 SNTAGT. The CDR3 nucleotides are TGTGCCAGCAGTCCCTCAGAACCTGCTAGCGGGGGGGCTGGTAGGAACATTCAGTACTTC. Its protein is CASSPSEPASGGAGRNIQYF.

This clone is termed medium-sized. The V gene is TRBV27, the J gene TRBJ2-6, with D tentatively TRBD1 (5 bases). Trimming removed 6 bases from V and 2 bases from J, with 11 bases in between. Germline CDR1 MNHEY, CDR2 SMNVEV (reference sequence). The CDR3 is 15 residues long. CDR3 amino acids: CASRTQGPGANVLTF. The CDR3 bases are TGTGCCAGCAGAACGCAGGGTCCTGGGGCCAACGTCCTGACTTTC.

The V and J genes are TRBV19 and TRBJ2-6, with a weak D call TRBD1 (5 bases). The CDR3 spans 15 residues. The germline CDR1 and CDR2 sequences are LNHDA and SQIVND (reference sequence). Trimming shortened V by 5 bases and J by 0 bases, and 8 bases separated the two germline ends. CDR3 nucleotides: TGTGCCAGTAGTGCAGGGTCCTCTGGGGCCAACGTCCTGACTTTC. Translated, it gives CASSAGSSGANVLTF.

The chain employs TRBV28 and TRBJ2-7, with a weak D call TRBD1 (6 bases). Per the germline V gene, CDR1 is MDHEN and CDR2 is SYDVKM. The CDR3 runs to 13 residues. The V end was cut by 6 bases, the J end by 7 bases, with 16 bases between. The CDR3 DNA follows: TGTGCCAGCAGACAGGGCTCTATTTTTGAGCAGTACTTC. Translation: CASRQGSIFEQYF.

The V and J genes are TRBV5-1 and TRBJ1-2; no clear D. The germline V and J ends were trimmed by 1 base and 5 bases, with 12 bases remaining between them. The CDR3 has 14 residues. Per the germline V gene, CDR1 is SGHRS and CDR2 is YFSETQ. This CDR3 is CASSLFGEGYGYTF. CDR3 nucleotides: TGCGCCAGCAGCTTGTTCGGGGAAGGATATGGCTACACCTTC.

V is TRBV2 and J is TRBJ2-2; 7 bases align to TRBD1. In germline, CDR1 is SNHLY, CDR2 FYNNEI. The trim removed 7 bases at V and 0 bases at J, leaving 5 bases unmatched. The CDR3 contains 15 residues. DNA of the CDR3: TGTGCCAGCAAGCGACAGGGCCCGAACACCGGGGAGCTGTTTTTT. It translates to CASKRQGPNTGELFF.